The clone carrying this TCR beta chain was seen only a few times. Other DNA sequences within the sample encode an identical CDR3. The sample belongs to a study of blood T cell repertoires in COVID-19. Here immunoSEQ multiplex PCR was the method, and the copy in TCRdb shows in-frame clones only, minus some. Among 250,000 to 350,000 clones, around 87% were seen once, and the ten largest hold around 4.5%. The CDR3 has 12 residues. The germline CDR1 and CDR2 sequences are MNHEY and SMNVEV (reference sequence). V was clipped by 2 bases and J by 8 bases, with 9 bases between them. The rearrangement joins TRBV27 to TRBJ1-1; weak D call: TRBD1 (5 bases). This receptor was taken from a young woman with acute COVID-19. The sequenced sample was PBMCs or T cells enriched from blood (not recorded which). The CDR3 sequence: CASSLGGREAFF. The CDR3 coding sequence is TGTGCCAGCAGTTTAGGGGGGAGGGAAGCTTTCTTT.